A selection of T cell receptor beta chains follows, all from one sample in a study of blood T cell repertoires in COVID-19. Clones were read by immunoSEQ multiplex PCR, and TCRdb kept only the in-frame ones, dropping some. The sample has about 50,000 clones, approximately 85% seen once. Sequenced sample: peripheral blood. These receptors were obtained from a man aged 55 to 70 with acute or convalescent COVID-19. CDR3s leave out the opening cysteine and the closing phenylalanine or tryptophan. The size entry is marked missing in some rows and otherwise reads once, few, many or a size class.

CDR3	size	V	J
ASSVQGANYGYT	-	TRBV2	TRBJ1-2
ASSVVGVPYEQY	-	TRBV10-2	TRBJ2-7
ASSSPQGIAGYT	-	TRBV5-8	TRBJ1-2
ASSDRGIQETQY	medium-sized	TRBV27	TRBJ2-5
ASSVEGVGGQPQH	-	TRBV9	TRBJ1-5
ASSGGTASSGNTIY	-	TRBV19	TRBJ1-3
AISEPGWTGGNEQF	once	TRBV10-3	TRBJ2-1
ASSLRGGAQSRPQH	-	TRBV28	TRBJ1-5
ASSEQGLGNTGELF	-	TRBV2	TRBJ2-2
AWSQKTGSGTGELF	once	TRBV30	TRBJ2-2
ASSLSGSDTQY	-	TRBV7-9	TRBJ2-3
ASSSQGWDNEQF	-	TRBV2	TRBJ2-1
ASSYVGLAGGGEQF	-	TRBV6-5	TRBJ2-1
ASKRTGLTDTQY	-	TRBV6-5	TRBJ2-3
ASSQAGSNQPQH	-	TRBV4-2	TRBJ1-5
ASSPAPGLLKKISYEQY	once	TRBV7-2	TRBJ2-7
ASSPRQVSTGELF	once	TRBV5-1	TRBJ2-2
ATSRYGLGLF	-	TRBV15	TRBJ1-4
ASSLFDRGYEQY	medium-sized	TRBV28	TRBJ2-7
ASSFPHRGSSYNEQF	-	TRBV28	TRBJ2-1
ASSVIVETQY	once	TRBV25-1	TRBJ2-5
ASRYRTGGGVGAF	-	TRBV28	TRBJ1-1
ASSPTPGDGYT	once	TRBV28	TRBJ1-2
ASSMTGGFDTQY	-	TRBV23-1	TRBJ2-3
ASTLAPGASFYNEQF	-	TRBV19	TRBJ2-1
ASSKGEDQNQPQH	-	TRBV21-1	TRBJ1-5
ASRDRLAGDETQY	-	TRBV2	TRBJ2-5
ATSRVLGTNYGYT	-	TRBV15	TRBJ1-2
ASSLSPGASGLQETQY	once	TRBV13	TRBJ2-5
ASSPLTGFREQY	-	TRBV11-2	TRBJ2-7
ATSDFRGEQY	-	TRBV24-1	TRBJ2-3
ASSFSAGNQPQH	-	TRBV28	TRBJ1-5
ASSPRRGRVRNTGELF	-	TRBV9	TRBJ2-2
AWSVPTGPSSGANVLT	few	TRBV30	TRBJ2-6
ASSTRRGGSYGYT	-	TRBV28	TRBJ1-2
ASGTGGWAEAF	-	TRBV19	TRBJ1-1
ASSLGRLGVYNEQF	-	TRBV28	TRBJ2-1
ASGAGSTSNEKLF	-	TRBV5-1	TRBJ1-4
ATSGDRVGEKLF	-	TRBV24-1	TRBJ1-4
ASSVMRETYNEQF	once	TRBV9	TRBJ2-1
ASRADRRNTGELF	-	TRBV2	TRBJ2-2
ASSPQQGNEQY	-	TRBV10-1	TRBJ2-7
ASSQPRGELF	few	TRBV14	TRBJ2-2
ASSSREPSTDTQY	-	TRBV27	TRBJ2-3